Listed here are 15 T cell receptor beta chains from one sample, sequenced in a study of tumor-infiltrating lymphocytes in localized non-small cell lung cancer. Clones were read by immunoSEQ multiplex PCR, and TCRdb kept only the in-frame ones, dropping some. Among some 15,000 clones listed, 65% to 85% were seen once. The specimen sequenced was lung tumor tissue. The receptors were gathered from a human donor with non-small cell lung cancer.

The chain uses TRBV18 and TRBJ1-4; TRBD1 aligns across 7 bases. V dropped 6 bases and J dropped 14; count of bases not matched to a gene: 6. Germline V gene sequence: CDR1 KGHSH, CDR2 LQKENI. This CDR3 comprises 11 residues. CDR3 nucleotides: TGTGCCAGCTCTCAACGACAGGGCCTGTTTTTT. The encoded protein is CASSQRQGLFF.

This CDR3 is CATSRLSGNTIYF. DNA of the CDR3: TGTGCCACCAGCAGACTTTCTGGAAACACCATATATTTT. The V call is TRBV15, the J call TRBJ1-3; D is unresolved. This CDR3 comprises 13 residues. The V end lost 2 bases, the J end lost 1 base, and 3 bases lay between the germline ends. The germline V gene has CDR1 LNHNV and CDR2 YYDKDF (reference sequence).

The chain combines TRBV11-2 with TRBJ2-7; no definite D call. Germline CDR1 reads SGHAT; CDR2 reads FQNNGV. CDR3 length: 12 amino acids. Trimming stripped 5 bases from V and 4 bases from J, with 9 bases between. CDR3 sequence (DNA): TGTGCCAGCAGCCTCAATTCTTACGAGCAGTACTTC. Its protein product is CASSLNSYEQYF.

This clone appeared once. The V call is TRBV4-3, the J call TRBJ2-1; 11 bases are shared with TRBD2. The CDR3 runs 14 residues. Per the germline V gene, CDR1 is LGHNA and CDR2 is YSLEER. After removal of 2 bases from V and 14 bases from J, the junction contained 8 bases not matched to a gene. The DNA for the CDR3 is TGCGCCAGCAGCCAATTATTAGCGGGAGGGCCGAAGTTCTTC. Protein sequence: CASSQLLAGGPKFF.

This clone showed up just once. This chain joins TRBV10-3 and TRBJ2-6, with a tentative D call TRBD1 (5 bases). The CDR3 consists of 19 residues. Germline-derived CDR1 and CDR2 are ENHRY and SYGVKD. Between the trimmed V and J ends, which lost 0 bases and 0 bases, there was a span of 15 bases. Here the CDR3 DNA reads TGTGCCATCAGTGAGTCGGGGCCTAGAAGCTACTCTGGGGCCAACGTCCTGACTTTC. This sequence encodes CAISESGPRSYSGANVLTF.

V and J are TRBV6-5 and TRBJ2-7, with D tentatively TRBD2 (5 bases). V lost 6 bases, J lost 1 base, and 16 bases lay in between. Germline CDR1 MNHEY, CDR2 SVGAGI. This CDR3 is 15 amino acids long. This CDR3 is CASSRPREGSYEQYF. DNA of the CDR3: TGTGCCAGCAGCCGGCCGCGCGAGGGTTCCTACGAGCAGTACTTC.

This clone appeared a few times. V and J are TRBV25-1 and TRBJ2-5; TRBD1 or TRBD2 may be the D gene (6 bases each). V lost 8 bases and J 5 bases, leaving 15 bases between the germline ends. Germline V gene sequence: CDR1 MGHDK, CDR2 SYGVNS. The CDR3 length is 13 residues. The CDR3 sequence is CASARGVGETQYF. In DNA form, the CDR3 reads TGTGCCAGCGCAAGGGGGGTGGGGGAGACCCAGTACTTC.

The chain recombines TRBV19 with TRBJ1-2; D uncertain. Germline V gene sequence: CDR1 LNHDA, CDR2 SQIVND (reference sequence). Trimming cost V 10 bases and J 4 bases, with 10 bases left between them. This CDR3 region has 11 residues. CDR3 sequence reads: CATRGRYGYTF. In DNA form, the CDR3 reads TGTGCCACCCGAGGACGCTATGGCTACACCTTC.

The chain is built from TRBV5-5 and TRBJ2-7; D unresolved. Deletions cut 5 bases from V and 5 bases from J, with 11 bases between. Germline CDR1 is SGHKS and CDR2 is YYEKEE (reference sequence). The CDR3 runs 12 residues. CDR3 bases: TGTGCCAGCAGGACAACCGCGGACGAGCAGTACTTC. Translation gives CASRTTADEQYF.

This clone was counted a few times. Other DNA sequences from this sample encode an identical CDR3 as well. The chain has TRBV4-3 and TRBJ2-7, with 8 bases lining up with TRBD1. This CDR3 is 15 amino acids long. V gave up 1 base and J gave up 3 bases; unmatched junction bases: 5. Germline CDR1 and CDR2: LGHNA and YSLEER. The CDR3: CASSQGTGWDYEQYF. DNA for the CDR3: TGCGCCAGCAGCCAAGGGACAGGGTGGGACTACGAGCAGTACTTC.

The CDR3 spells CASSLKVWAGGDTGELFF. The CDR3 DNA sequence: TGTGCCAGCAGCTTAAAGGTGTGGGCAGGGGGCGACACCGGGGAGCTGTTTTTT. The chain has TRBV11-2 and TRBJ2-2; 8 bases are shared with TRBD1. Germline trimming cut 2 bases from V and 3 bases from J; bases unmatched to any gene: 11. CDR1 and CDR2 from the germline V gene are SGHAT and FQNNGV. The CDR3 is 18 amino acids. Full variable domain (missing parts from reference TRBV11-2 and TRBJ2-2): EAGVAQSPRYKIIEKRQSVAFWCNPISGHATLYWYQQILGQGPKLLIQFQNNGVVDDSQLPKDRFSAERLKGVDSTLKIQPAKLEDSAVYLCASSLKVWAGGDTGELFFGEGSRLTVL.

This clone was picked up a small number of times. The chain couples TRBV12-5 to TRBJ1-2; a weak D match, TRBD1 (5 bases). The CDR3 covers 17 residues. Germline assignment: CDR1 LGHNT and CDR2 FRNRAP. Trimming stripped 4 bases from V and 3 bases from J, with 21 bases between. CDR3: CASGSDRGRDGDYGYTF. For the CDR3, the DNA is TGTGCTAGTGGTTCCGACCGGGGCCGAGACGGGGACTATGGCTACACCTTC.

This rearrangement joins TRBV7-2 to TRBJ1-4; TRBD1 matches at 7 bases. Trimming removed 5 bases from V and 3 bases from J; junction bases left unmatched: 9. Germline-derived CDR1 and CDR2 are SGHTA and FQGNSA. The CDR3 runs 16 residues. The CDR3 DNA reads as TGTGCCAGCAGCGCCTCCCCGGGACAGTCTAATGAAAAACTGTTTTTT. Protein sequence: CASSASPGQSNEKLFF.

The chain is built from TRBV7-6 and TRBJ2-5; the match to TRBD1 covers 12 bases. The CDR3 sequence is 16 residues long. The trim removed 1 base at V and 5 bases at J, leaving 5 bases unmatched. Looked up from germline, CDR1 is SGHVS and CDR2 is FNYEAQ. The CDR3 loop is CASSLEGQGAWETQYF. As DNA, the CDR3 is TGTGCCAGCAGCTTAGAGGGACAGGGGGCGTGGGAGACCCAGTACTTC.

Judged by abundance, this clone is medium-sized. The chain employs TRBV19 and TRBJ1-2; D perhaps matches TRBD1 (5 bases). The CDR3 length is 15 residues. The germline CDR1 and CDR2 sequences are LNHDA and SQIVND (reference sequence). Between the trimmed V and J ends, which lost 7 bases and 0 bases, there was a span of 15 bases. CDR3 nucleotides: TGTGCCAGTAAAGGGGCAGCATCAGCTAACTATGGCTACACCTTC. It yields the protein CASKGAASANYGYTF. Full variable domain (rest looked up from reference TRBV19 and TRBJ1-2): DGGITQSPKYLFRKEGQNVTLSCEQNLNHDAMYWYRQDPGQGLRLIYYSQIVNDFQKGDIAEGYSVSREKKESFPLTVTSAQKNPTAFYLCASKGAASANYGYTFGSGTRLTVV.